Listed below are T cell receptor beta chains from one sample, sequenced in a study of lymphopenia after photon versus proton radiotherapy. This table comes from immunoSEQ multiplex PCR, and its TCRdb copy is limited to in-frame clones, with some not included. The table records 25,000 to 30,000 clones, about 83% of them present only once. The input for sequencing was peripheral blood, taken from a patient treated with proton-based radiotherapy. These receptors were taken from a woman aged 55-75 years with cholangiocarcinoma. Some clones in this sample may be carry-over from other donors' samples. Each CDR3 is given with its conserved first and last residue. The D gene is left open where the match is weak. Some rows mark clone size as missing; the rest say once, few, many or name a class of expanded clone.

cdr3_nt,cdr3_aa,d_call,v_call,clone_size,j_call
TGTGCCTGGAGTGTTCCGCCAGTTAGGGAAAAACTGTTTTTT,CAWSVPPVREKLFF,.,TRBV30,.,TRBJ1-4
TGTGCTAGTGGGGGACAGGGGGCGGGCACTGAAGCTTTCTTT,CASGGQGAGTEAFF,TRBD1,TRBV12-5,.,TRBJ1-1
TGCGCCAGCAGCTCTTGGACTAGCGCCACAGATACGCAGTATTTT,CASSSWTSATDTQYF,TRBD2,TRBV5-1,.,TRBJ2-3
TGTGCCAGCAGTGAAGTAGTCAGGGGGGCATTATCTAATGAAAAACTGTTTTTT,CASSEVVRGALSNEKLFF,TRBD1,TRBV6-1,.,TRBJ1-4
TGTGCCAGCAGACGGACAGGGATGGATACGCAGTATTTT,CASRRTGMDTQYF,TRBD1,TRBV7-9,.,TRBJ2-3
TGTGCCAGCAGCTTTCCCCCGGGACAGGGTTCGGAGACCCAGTACTTC,CASSFPPGQGSETQYF,TRBD1,TRBV7-8,.,TRBJ2-5
TGTGCCAGCAGCTTAAGGGGCGTGGGGGAGAACACTGAAGCTTTCTTT,CASSLRGVGENTEAFF,.,TRBV7-8,.,TRBJ1-1
TGTGCCAGCAGCTTGGGGGAGGGGACCAAAAACATTCAGTACTTC,CASSLGEGTKNIQYF,TRBD2,TRBV5-4,.,TRBJ2-4
TGTGCCAGCAGTTACTCGGGCAGCCGCTCTGGAAACACCATATATTTT,CASSYSGSRSGNTIYF,.,TRBV6-5,.,TRBJ1-3
TGTGCCAGCAGTGGAGACAGGGGGCAAGATACGCAGTATTTT,CASSGDRGQDTQYF,TRBD1,TRBV2,.,TRBJ2-3
TGTGCCAGCAGCTTGCGTTCCGGGACAGGCCTCAATGAGCAGTTCTTC,CASSLRSGTGLNEQFF,TRBD1,TRBV7-2,.,TRBJ2-1
TGTGCCAGTAGTATAGCTTGGGGGTACGAAGAGACCCAGTACTTC,CASSIAWGYEETQYF,.,TRBV19,.,TRBJ2-5
TGTGCCAGCAGTTTTGAGGGCCGGTCCTACGAGCAGTACTTC,CASSFEGRSYEQYF,.,TRBV6-5,.,TRBJ2-7
TGTGCCAGCAGCTTAGGCAGCAATCAGCCCCAGCATTTT,CASSLGSNQPQHF,.,TRBV13,.,TRBJ1-5
TGTGCCAGCAGTCCCACTCCAGTAGGACTCCACGAGCAGTACTTC,CASSPTPVGLHEQYF,.,TRBV6-6,.,TRBJ2-7
TGCGCCAGCAGTGAGGGACTAGCGGCGTCAGATACGCAGTATTTT,CASSEGLAASDTQYF,TRBD2,TRBV10-1,once,TRBJ2-3
TGTGCCAGCAGTTTAAGGGCCGATGAGACCCAGTACTTC,CASSLRADETQYF,.,TRBV27,.,TRBJ2-5
TGTGCCAGCGCAGTCCGAAGGGGGAATGAGCAGTTCTTC,CASAVRRGNEQFF,.,TRBV6-5,.,TRBJ2-1
TGTGCCAGTAGTCCCCCGGAGGGGGCGACCGGGGAGCTGTTTTTT,CASSPPEGATGELFF,.,TRBV19,.,TRBJ2-2
TGTGCTAGTGGTAACAGGGGTAGGACTTATAGCAATCAGCCCCAGCATTTT,CASGNRGRTYSNQPQHF,TRBD1,TRBV12-5,few,TRBJ1-5
TGTGCCAGCTCCCCTGGTGCGGCAGGGGTTTCTGTCGGTCAGCCCCAGCATTTT,CASSPGAAGVSVGQPQHF,.,TRBV18,few,TRBJ1-5
TGTGCCAGCAGCTTGGCCCCGCAGGAGAAAGAGACCCAGTACTTC,CASSLAPQEKETQYF,.,TRBV5-4,.,TRBJ2-5
TGCGCCAGCAGCCAAACCGGGGCCACTGAAGCTTTCTTT,CASSQTGATEAFF,.,TRBV4-3,.,TRBJ1-1
TGTGCCAGCAGCTTCCCACAGCCGACAGGGAACGGAAACACCATATATTTT,CASSFPQPTGNGNTIYF,TRBD1,TRBV7-9,.,TRBJ1-3
TGTGCCAGCAGCTCCCAACTAGCGGGGCACAATGAGCAGTTCTTC,CASSSQLAGHNEQFF,TRBD2,TRBV13,.,TRBJ2-1
TGCGCCAGCAGCCAAGATCCCGCCCAGGTCGAGCAGTTCTTC,CASSQDPAQVEQFF,.,TRBV4-3,.,TRBJ2-1
TGCGCCAGCAGCAAGGAGGGGATCTCGAATTCACCCCTCCACTTT,CASSKEGISNSPLHF,.,TRBV5-1,few,TRBJ1-6
TGTGCCAGCAGTTTACCCTCCTTCGAGGGTCGAGGACAGCCCCAGCATTTT,CASSLPSFEGRGQPQHF,.,TRBV28,few,TRBJ1-5
TGTGCCATACAACTGAGCTCTGGAAACACCATATATTTT,CAIQLSSGNTIYF,.,TRBV7-9,.,TRBJ1-3
TGTGCCAGCAGTGACATGGGACTAGCCAAAAACATTCAGTACTTC,CASSDMGLAKNIQYF,.,TRBV2,.,TRBJ2-4
TGTGCCAGCAGTGAGGAGGGGCGGAAGACTAATGAAAAACTGTTTTTT,CASSEEGRKTNEKLFF,.,TRBV6-1,.,TRBJ1-4
TGTGCCAGTAGTACGACAGGTGCTACCGAGCAGTACTTC,CASSTTGATEQYF,.,TRBV19,.,TRBJ2-7
TGTGCCAGCTCGTCCCTCGTCGCCCAACGGGGAAATGAGCAGTTCTTC,CASSSLVAQRGNEQFF,.,TRBV18,.,TRBJ2-1
TGTGCCAGCAGGGCTGAACAGGGGCCCATCTACGAGCAGTACTTC,CASRAEQGPIYEQYF,TRBD1,TRBV2,.,TRBJ2-7
TGTGCCAGCAGTTACGATGGCAGGAGGCCCCAGCATTTT,CASSYDGRRPQHF,.,TRBV6-5,.,TRBJ1-5
TGTGCCAGCTCACAATCCGGGCCCAACTCTGGAAACACCATATATTTT,CASSQSGPNSGNTIYF,.,TRBV18,once,TRBJ1-3
TGTGCCAGCAGCTTAGCGGAAGCGGAGTTTTACGAGCAGTACTTC,CASSLAEAEFYEQYF,.,TRBV7-8,large,TRBJ2-7
TGTGCCAGCAGCTTATCGGGGGGCAACTACAATGAGCAGTTCTTC,CASSLSGGNYNEQFF,.,TRBV7-3,.,TRBJ2-1
TGTGCCAGCTCACTACTTACAGGGGGCCAAGAGACCCAGTACTTC,CASSLLTGGQETQYF,TRBD1,TRBV18,.,TRBJ2-5
TGTGCCAGCAGTCCACCGGGGCTCGGGACCCAGTACTTC,CASSPPGLGTQYF,.,TRBV25-1,.,TRBJ2-5
TGTGCCAGCTCACCACCTGTAGGGGCGAATAATCAGCCCCAGCATTTT,CASSPPVGANNQPQHF,.,TRBV18,.,TRBJ1-5
TGTGCCAGCAGCAGTAAGATGCCGAACACCGGGGAGCTGTTTTTT,CASSSKMPNTGELFF,.,TRBV5-4,.,TRBJ2-2
TGTGCCAGCAGTCCAACGACAGCCTACACTGAAGCTTTCTTT,CASSPTTAYTEAFF,.,TRBV2,.,TRBJ1-1
TGTGCCAGCTCAGCGTCTCGGACAGGGATGGGCTATGGCTACACCTTC,CASSASRTGMGYGYTF,TRBD1,TRBV2,once,TRBJ1-2
TGTGCCAGCAGACACGAGGGACAGGGGGCATGGCAGCCCCAGCATTTT,CASRHEGQGAWQPQHF,TRBD1,TRBV6-6,.,TRBJ1-5
TGTGCCAGCAGCCAATGGGGAGCGGTAGCCTACAATGAGCAGTTCTTC,CASSQWGAVAYNEQFF,.,TRBV16,.,TRBJ2-1
TGTGCCAGCAGGGACTTCTCTCCGGGATTTTACGAGCAGTACTTC,CASRDFSPGFYEQYF,.,TRBV2,.,TRBJ2-7
TGTGCCAGCACGGCACCGGGATCTATCTATGGCTACACCTTC,CASTAPGSIYGYTF,.,TRBV7-2,.,TRBJ1-2